These 8 T cell receptor beta chains share one sample of origin, sequenced in a study of blood T cell repertoires in COVID-19. The repertoire was sequenced with immunoSEQ multiplex PCR; TCRdb's copy has only in-frame clones and lacks some. The repertoire holds 60,000 to 85,000 clones, around 75% seen once, with roughly 21% in the top ten. Material for sequencing was peripheral blood. These receptors came from a man between 65 and 85 years old with acute or convalescent COVID-19.

The V call is TRBV14, the J call TRBJ2-1; 8 nucleotides match TRBD1. This CDR3 spans 14 amino acids. CDR1 SGHDN and CDR2 FVKESK come from the germline V gene. V trimming: 4 bases; J trimming: 7 bases; junction bases outside the gene matches: 6. Here the CDR3 reads CASSRTGGRNEQFF. The CDR3 bases are TGTGCCAGCAGCCGTACAGGGGGGAGGAATGAGCAGTTCTTC.

The CDR3 spells CASSTGGGVAPLHF. Here the CDR3 DNA reads TGTGCCAGCTCCACAGGGGGCGGTGTAGCACCCCTCCACTTT. The gene calls are TRBV7-3 and TRBJ1-6; 9 bases match TRBD1. Germline CDR1 reads SGHTA; CDR2 reads FQGTGA. Trimming removed 8 bases from V and 11 bases from J; junction bases left unmatched: 10. This CDR3 is 14 amino acids long.

The V call is TRBV15, the J call TRBJ2-7; possible D gene TRBD1, 6 bases. The CDR3 is 17 amino acids. Trimming cost V 4 bases and J 1 base, with 20 bases left between them. Germline values: CDR1 LNHNV, CDR2 YYDKDF (reference sequence). CDR3 sequence reads: CATSTLPQGRPSYEQYF. The CDR3 DNA is TGTGCCACCAGCACCTTGCCCCAGGGGCGACCATCCTACGAGCAGTACTTC.

This clone was detected only a few times. This rearrangement joins TRBV4-1 to TRBJ2-3; D might be TRBD2 (5 bases). CDR1 MGHRA and CDR2 YSYEKL come from the germline V gene. V lost 1 base, J lost 3 bases, and 14 bases lay in between. There are 16 residues in the CDR3. CDR3 sequence: CASSQVMGARTDTQYF. The CDR3 DNA is TGCGCCAGCAGCCAAGTGATGGGAGCGCGGACAGATACGCAGTATTTT.

V and J are TRBV7-3 and TRBJ2-2; D is uncertain. V dropped 2 bases and J dropped 2 bases, with 9 bases sitting between them. Germline values: CDR1 SGHTA, CDR2 FQGTGA. The CDR3 extends over 15 amino acids. CDR3 loop: CASSLFGSNTGELFF. CDR3 in DNA: TGTGCCAGCAGCTTATTTGGCTCCAACACCGGGGAGCTGTTTTTT.

This chain joins TRBV9 and TRBJ2-2; 8 bases align to TRBD2. From germline, CDR1 is SGDLS and CDR2 YYNGEE. This CDR3 is built from 15 residues. The ends lost 4 bases at V and 4 bases at J; junction bases unmatched: 6. CDR3 sequence: CASSISGSATGELFF. In DNA form, the CDR3 reads TGTGCCAGCAGCATCAGCGGGAGCGCCACCGGGGAGCTGTTTTTT.

The genes are TRBV28 and TRBJ2-2, with a tentative D call TRBD1 (6 bases). The length of the CDR3 is 14 residues. The V end lost 6 bases, the J end lost 5 bases, and 13 bases lay between the germline ends. Germline V gene lookup returns CDR1 MDHEN and CDR2 SYDVKM. CDR3 sequence: CASRSGTRTGELFF. The CDR3 DNA reads TGTGCCAGCAGGTCCGGGACACGGACCGGGGAGCTGTTTTTT.

The chain uses TRBV10-2 and TRBJ1-2; 12 nucleotides agree with TRBD1. The germline CDR1 and CDR2 sequences are WSHSY and SAAADI. Trimming took 3 bases from V and 4 from J; bases not matched to a gene: 3. There are 15 residues in the CDR3. The CDR3 region is CASSEGTGGAYGYTF. The CDR3 DNA follows: TGCGCCAGCAGTGAAGGGACAGGGGGCGCCTATGGCTACACCTTC.